The next 10 T cell receptor beta chains were all read from a single sample in a study of early T cells in non-severe SARS-CoV-2 infection. TCRdb independently ran MiXCR on the 5' RACE reads; one entry per CDR3 protein. The table records roughly 93,000 distinct CDR3 sequences, around 10% of them present only once. Source material: whole blood. Source of these receptors: an adult who was a healthcare worker with PCR-confirmed SARS-CoV-2 infection or an uninfected control (not recorded which).

This chain joins TRBV5-1 and TRBJ2-3; the D gene is possibly TRBD1 (6 bases). In germline, CDR1 is SGHRS, CDR2 YFSETQ. The CDR3 spans 18 residues. V lost 2 bases and J 4 bases, leaving 23 bases between the germline ends. The CDR3 DNA reads as TGCGCCAGCAGCTTCCGGACAGTCGGAGAGTATGTTTCAGATACGCAGTATTTT. The encoded protein is CASSFRTVGEYVSDTQYF. The full variable domain, its missing parts supplied by reference TRBV5-1 and TRBJ2-3, is KAGVTQTPRYLIKTRGQQVTLSCSPISGHRSVSWYQQTPGQGLQFLFEYFSETQRNKGNFPGRFSGRQFSNSRSEMNVSTLELGDSALYLCASSFRTVGEYVSDTQYFGPGTRLTVL.

This clonotype appeared many times. The chain uses TRBV20-1 and TRBJ1-6, with 7 bases lining up with TRBD1. CDR3 length: 18 amino acids. The germline V gene has CDR1 DFQATT and CDR2 SNEGSKA (reference sequence). Trimming took 5 bases from V and 0 from J; bases not matched to a gene: 13. The CDR3: CSASLRQGPSSYNSPLHF. The CDR3, as DNA: TGCAGTGCTTCTCTCAGACAGGGACCTTCCTCCTATAATTCACCCCTCCACTTT.

At least ten counts were recorded for this clonotype. V is TRBV10-2 and J is TRBJ2-3, with D tentatively TRBD1 (6 bases). CDR1 WSHSY and CDR2 SAAADI come from the germline V gene. V lost 3 bases and J lost 5, with 12 bases in between. This CDR3 contains 14 residues. The CDR3 region has the DNA TGCGCCAGCAGTGATTGGGGGCGCATAGATACGCAGTATTTT. Amino acid sequence: CASSDWGRIDTQYF.

This clonotype was seen repeatedly, ten times or more. J is TRBJ1-6 and V is TRBV3-1; D gene uncertain. Germline values: CDR1 LGHDT, CDR2 YNNKEL (reference sequence). Trimming removed 4 bases from V and 14 bases from J, with 21 bases in between. The CDR3 runs to 15 residues. The CDR3 sequence: CASSLYERGSAALHF. The CDR3 DNA reads TGTGCCAGCAGCCTATACGAGAGAGGGAGCGCAGCCCTCCACTTT.

The chain recombines TRBV2 with TRBJ2-7, with 8 bases identical to TRBD1. Trimming cost V 2 bases and J 3 bases; bases outside gene matches: 3. This CDR3 region has 14 residues. The V gene's germline CDR1 is SNHLY and CDR2 FYNNEI. CDR3 sequence reads: CASSESGGLYEQYF. CDR3 nucleotide sequence: TGTGCCAGCAGTGAATCAGGGGGCCTCTACGAGCAGTACTTC.

This clonotype was seen a few times. This sequence joins TRBV6-2 or TRBV6-3 and TRBJ2-7; D remains ambiguous. This CDR3 region has 12 residues. From germline, CDR1 is MNHEY and CDR2 SVGEGT. V lost 8 bases to trimming and J lost 0 bases, with 8 bases between them. Here the CDR3 DNA reads TGTGCCAGCTTAGATGACTCCTACGAGCAGTACTTC. Amino acids: CASLDDSYEQYF.

This clonotype was counted between two and nine times. V is TRBV10-3 and J is TRBJ2-3, with 8 bases matching TRBD2. The CDR3 is 13 amino acids. In germline, CDR1 is ENHRY, CDR2 SYGVKD. V lost 10 bases to trimming and J lost 3 bases; unmatched junction nucleotides: 6. CDR3 sequence reads: CATRGGGTDTQYF. The CDR3 DNA reads as TGTGCCACCCGGGGGGGAGGGACAGATACGCAGTATTTT.

This chain joins TRBV2 and TRBJ1-1; 8 bases agree with TRBD1. In germline, CDR1 is SNHLY, CDR2 FYNNEI. J was trimmed by 7 bases and V by 0 bases; bases with no gene match: 7. The CDR3 has 15 amino acids. The CDR3 loop is CASSEAPRGQVEAFF. The CDR3, as DNA: TGTGCCAGCAGTGAAGCGCCCAGGGGGCAGGTTGAAGCTTTCTTT.

This clonotype was counted a few times. The chain combines TRBV3-1 with TRBJ2-7; no firm D call. V dropped 3 bases and J dropped 7 bases, with 10 bases sitting between them. The CDR3 loop spans 12 amino acids. From germline, CDR1 is LGHDT and CDR2 YNNKEL (reference sequence). CDR3 nucleotides: TGTGCCAGCAGCCAGTATTTGGGGGAGCAGTACTTC. This sequence encodes CASSQYLGEQYF.

This clonotype was counted many times. The chain uses TRBV19 and TRBJ2-7, with 8 nucleotides matching TRBD1. Per the germline V gene, CDR1 is LNHDA and CDR2 is SQIVND (reference sequence). This CDR3 is built from 16 residues. J was trimmed by 0 bases and V by 5 bases; bases with no gene match: 9. The CDR3 sequence is CASSVSGTGVSYEQYF. CDR3 in DNA: TGTGCCAGTAGTGTCTCCGGGACAGGCGTCTCCTACGAGCAGTACTTC.